One and the same sample provided the 23 T cell receptor beta chains below, sequenced in a study of shared clonotypes between healthy human individuals. Sequencing was performed with immunoSEQ multiplex PCR; in TCRdb, only in-frame clones are kept and a portion is missing. The sample has 90,000 to 130,000 clones; approximately 70% are singletons. The sequencing sample was made of memory CD8+ T cells sorted from blood. Subset reported: CD45RO+ cells pooled with CCR7-negative TemRA cells. The receptors shown here come from a woman younger than 45 in good health.

This clone was counted ten times or more. The CDR3 spells CASSRPQETQYF. The CDR3 coding sequence is TGCGCCAGCAGCCGTCCCCAAGAGACCCAGTACTTC. The chain carries TRBV5-1 and TRBJ2-5, with D unclear. The CDR3 consists of 12 residues. The germline V gene has CDR1 SGHRS and CDR2 YFSETQ. Trimming left V 4 bases short and J 1 base short, with 5 bases between. Complete variable domain (other parts from reference TRBV5-1 and TRBJ2-5): KAGVTQTPRYLIKTRGQQVTLSCSPISGHRSVSWYQQTPGQGLQFLFEYFSETQRNKGNFPGRFSGRQFSNSRSEMNVSTLELGDSALYLCASSRPQETQYFGPGTRLLVL.

This clone turned up a few times. This specimen includes other DNA sequences encoding the same CDR3. This chain links TRBV5-1 with TRBJ1-1, with TRBD1 matching over 10 bases. The V and J ends lost 3 bases and 1 base, in that order; junction bases with no gene match: 3. The CDR3 has 15 amino acids. Germline CDR1 reads SGHRS; CDR2 reads YFSETQ. The CDR3 DNA is TGCGCCAGCAGCTGGGGGACAGGGGAGAACACTGAAGCTTTCTTT. Residues: CASSWGTGENTEAFF.

CDR3 bases: TGCGCCAGCAAAATGTCCGGTAACAACGAGCAGTACTTC. Its protein is CASKMSGNNEQYF. The chain employs TRBV10-2 and TRBJ2-7; no firm D call. Germline CDR1 is WSHSY and CDR2 is SAAADI. Between the trimmed V and J ends, which lost 7 bases and 5 bases, there was a span of 15 bases. The CDR3 is 13 amino acids.

This rearrangement joins TRBV6-1 to TRBJ1-5, with 8 bases lining up with TRBD1. The CDR3 runs to 15 residues. The germline V gene encodes CDR1 MNHNS and CDR2 SASEGT. The ends lost 3 bases at V and 6 bases at J; junction bases unmatched: 7. The CDR3 DNA sequence: TGTGCCAGCAGTGAGGAATCAGGGGGCAGTCAGCCCCAGCATTTT. This encodes CASSEESGGSQPQHF.

The V and J genes are TRBV28 and TRBJ2-7, with D perhaps matching TRBD2 (5 bases). The CDR3 runs 17 residues. Trimming cost V 3 bases and J 3 bases, with 21 bases left between them. The germline V gene encodes CDR1 MDHEN and CDR2 SYDVKM. CDR3 residues: CASSLFPGFLLYYEQYF. Written as DNA, the CDR3 is TGTGCCAGCAGTTTGTTTCCGGGGTTCCTCTTGTACTACGAGCAGTACTTC.

This clone was seen once. V and J are TRBV7-2 and TRBJ2-3; D gene uncertain. CDR1 and CDR2 from the germline V gene are SGHTA and FQGNSA. The CDR3 is 14 amino acids. The ends were cut back, 5 bases at V and 0 bases at J, with 9 bases in the middle. The CDR3 region is CASSVYLSTDTQYF. CDR3 DNA: TGTGCCAGCAGCGTATATCTCAGCACAGATACGCAGTATTTT.

This rearrangement joins TRBV5-4 to TRBJ2-7; 7 nucleotides match TRBD1. With V trimmed by 4 bases and J by 4 bases, 2 bases remained unmatched. The germline CDR1 and CDR2 sequences are SGHNT and YYREEE (reference sequence). There are 12 residues in the CDR3. This CDR3 reads CASSLQGYEQYF. For the CDR3, the DNA is TGTGCCAGCAGCCTACAGGGGTACGAGCAGTACTTC.

This clone was seen only a few times. This same CDR3 is encoded by further DNA sequences in the sample. The chain has TRBV5-1 and TRBJ2-1; D gene unclear. Germline assignment: CDR1 SGHRS and CDR2 YFSETQ. The CDR3 is 15 amino acids. V was shortened by 0 bases and J by 0 bases, with 7 bases between the two germline ends. CDR3 in DNA: TGCGCCAGCAGCTTGGACTCGAGCTCCTACAATGAGCAGTTCTTC. Translating it yields CASSLDSSSYNEQFF.

The chain uses TRBV5-1 and TRBJ2-7, with no clear D. CDR3 size: 13 residues. Germline CDR1 SGHRS, CDR2 YFSETQ. V lost 2 bases and J lost 0, with 6 bases in between. The CDR3 nucleotides are TGCGCCAGCAGCTTTCGAAACTCCTACGAGCAGTACTTC. Protein sequence: CASSFRNSYEQYF.

The chain couples TRBV6-1 to TRBJ2-1; TRBD2 agrees at 9 bases. Per the germline V gene, CDR1 is MNHNS and CDR2 is SASEGT. The CDR3 has 15 residues. With 8 bases clipped from V and 8 bases from J, the junction kept 13 bases outside the gene matches. The CDR3, as DNA: TGTGCCAGCTACCACCCGGGACTAGCTAGCCATGAGCAGTTCTTC. It yields the protein CASYHPGLASHEQFF.

This clone has more than one count but fewer than ten. The V gene is TRBV6-1, the J gene TRBJ2-1; possible D gene TRBD1, 5 bases. CDR3 length: 13 residues. The V end was cut by 6 bases, the J end by 4 bases, with 10 bases between. CDR1 MNHNS and CDR2 SASEGT come from the germline V gene. CDR3 protein: CASSLTAYNEQFF. The CDR3 DNA is TGTGCCAGCAGCCTGACAGCTTACAATGAGCAGTTCTTC.

This clone was seen once. This chain connects TRBV5-1 to TRBJ1-2, with a tentative D call TRBD1 (6 bases). V was clipped by 4 bases and J by 6 bases, with 16 bases between them. Germline V gene sequence: CDR1 SGHRS, CDR2 YFSETQ. The CDR3 totals 14 residues. Here the CDR3 reads CASSDGQRRNGYTF. CDR3 coding DNA: TGCGCCAGCAGCGACGGACAGAGAAGGAATGGCTACACCTTC.

V usage is TRBV7-2 and J usage is TRBJ2-1; 10 positions agree with TRBD2. CDR1 SGHTA and CDR2 FQGNSA come from the germline V gene. The junction had 8 bases not matched to a gene; V was cut back by 3 bases and J by 0 bases. The CDR3 is 18 amino acids. The CDR3 DNA is TGTGCCAGCAGCTTCCCCAGCGGGAGGGCGAGCTCCTACAATGAGCAGTTCTTC. Its translation is CASSFPSGRASSYNEQFF.

The genes are TRBV7-9 and TRBJ1-2, with 7 bases identical to TRBD1. The CDR3 is made up of 13 amino acids. V was pared by 5 bases and J by 6 bases, with 6 bases of the junction left unmatched. CDR1 is SEHNR and CDR2 is FQNEAQ in the germline V gene (reference sequence). The CDR3 DNA reads as TGTGCCAGCAGCGTCACAGGGGCTGATGGCTACACCTTC. Protein sequence: CASSVTGADGYTF.

This rearrangement joins TRBV5-4 to TRBJ2-7; tentatively, D is TRBD1 or TRBD2 (7 bases each). The ends were cut back, 3 bases at V and 2 bases at J, with 12 bases in the middle. The CDR3 sequence is 14 residues long. The germline gives CDR1 SGHNT, CDR2 YYREEE (reference sequence). CDR3 sequence (DNA): TGTGCCAGCAGCTCCAGGGGGGGAACCTACGAGCAGTACTTC. Translating gives CASSSRGGTYEQYF. Complete variable domain (other parts from reference TRBV5-4 and TRBJ2-7): ETGVTQSPTHLIKTRGQQVTLRCSSQSGHNTVSWYQQALGQGPQFIFQYYREEENGRGNFPPRFSGLQFPNYSSELNVNALELDDSALYLCASSSRGGTYEQYFGPGTRLTVT.

This clone was observed at least ten times. This rearrangement joins TRBV27 to TRBJ2-7, with TRBD2 matching over 9 bases. The CDR3 contains 16 residues. V gave up 6 bases and J gave up 1 base; unmatched junction bases: 10. The V gene's germline CDR1 is MNHEY and CDR2 SMNVEV (reference sequence). CDR3 DNA sequence: TGTGCCAGCAGCCACTCCGGGACTAGCTCGTCCTACGAGCAGTACTTC. This gives the protein CASSHSGTSSSYEQYF.

The chain carries TRBV5-6 and TRBJ1-1; the D is unclear. The length of the CDR3 is 12 residues. The germline CDR1 and CDR2 sequences are SGHDT and YYEEEE. Trimming took 2 bases from V and 6 from J, leaving 8 bases between them. CDR3 region: CASSLVAAEAFF. The CDR3, as DNA: TGTGCCAGCAGCTTAGTGGCGGCTGAAGCTTTCTTT.

The chain combines TRBV27 with TRBJ1-5; TRBD1 is a possible D gene (6 bases). Germline loops: CDR1 MNHEY, CDR2 SMNVEV (reference sequence). Trimming left V 6 bases short and J 6 bases short, with 21 bases between. The CDR3 loop spans 16 amino acids. As DNA, the CDR3 is TGTGCCAGCAGATCGACAGTGGGGGGCTTCAGTCAGCCCCAGCATTTT. This sequence encodes CASRSTVGGFSQPQHF.

There are a few counts of this clone. The chain uses TRBV6-1 and TRBJ2-7; D not certain. V shed 4 bases and J shed 0 bases, with 10 bases lying between them. Germline CDR1 MNHNS, CDR2 SASEGT. The CDR3 is 14 amino acids. This CDR3 reads CASSVQGSSYEQYF. Here the CDR3 DNA reads TGTGCCAGCAGTGTGCAAGGGTCCTCCTACGAGCAGTACTTC.

The chain carries TRBV14 and TRBJ2-5; TRBD2 agrees at 7 bases. Per germline, CDR1 SGHDN and CDR2 FVKESK. The CDR3 is 16 amino acids. V was clipped by 0 bases and J by 7 bases; unmatched bases: 11. The CDR3 sequence is CASSQDHSGGSVTQYF. DNA for the CDR3: TGTGCCAGCAGCCAAGATCATTCTGGCGGGAGTGTGACCCAGTACTTC.

V usage is TRBV6-4 and J usage is TRBJ2-3; a weak D match, TRBD1 (6 bases). The CDR3 runs to 14 residues. Germline CDR1 and CDR2: MRHNA and SNTAGT. The ends were cut back, 6 bases at V and 3 bases at J, with 13 bases in the middle. In nucleotides, the CDR3 is TGTGCCAGCAGCCTACAGGGTACTACAGATACGCAGTATTTT. This sequence encodes CASSLQGTTDTQYF.

The chain links TRBV28 to TRBJ2-7; 9 nucleotides line up with TRBD2. The CDR3 covers 14 residues. CDR1 is MDHEN and CDR2 is SYDVKM in the germline V gene. V shed 6 bases, J shed 5 bases, and the junction held 8 bases outside the gene matches. The DNA for the CDR3 is TGTGCCAGCAGATTTAGCGGGAGTAGAGACGAGCAGTACTTC. Encoded protein: CASRFSGSRDEQYF. The full variable domain, completed using reference TRBV28 and TRBJ2-7, is DVKVTQSSRYLVKRTGEKVFLECVQDMDHENMFWYRQDPGLGLRLIYFSYDVKMKEKGDIPEGYSVSREKKERFSLILESASTNQTSMYLCASRFSGSRDEQYFGPGTRLTVT.

The chain joins TRBV5-1 to TRBJ2-6; 8 bases align to TRBD1. V lost 4 bases and J lost 0; bases outside the gene matches: 0. The length of the CDR3 is 15 residues. CDR1 is SGHRS, CDR2 YFSETQ, per germline. The chain's CDR3 is CASSDRGSGANVLTF. The CDR3 coding sequence is TGCGCCAGCAGCGACAGGGGCTCTGGGGCCAACGTCCTGACTTTC.